This TCR beta chain emerged from a study of cytomegalovirus exposure and HLA in healthy donors. Libraries were prepared by immunoSEQ multiplex PCR; TCRdb keeps only in-frame clonotypes and omits some of them. The sample lists 52,000 or so clones, 85% to 90% occurring once. Germline V CDR1 and CDR2: SGDLS, YYNGEE. The V gene lost 0 bases and the J gene lost 0 bases, with 8 bases spanning the gap. The CDR3 runs to 15 residues. The receptor comes from a woman under 30 in good health and CMV-seronegative. Material: PBMCs. The V and J genes are TRBV9 and TRBJ2-3; TRBD2 is a possible D gene (5 bases). CDR3 sequence reads: CASSVGPGSTDTQYF. CDR3 nucleotides: TGTGCCAGCAGCGTAGGTCCGGGAAGCACAGATACGCAGTATTTT.